This T cell receptor (beta chain) originates from a study of CD8+ T cells in alopecia areata. The V and J ends lost 5 bases and 5 bases respectively, with 15 bases between them. The CDR3 totals 14 residues. The germline V gene encodes CDR1 MDHEN and CDR2 SYDVKM. Treatment described: oral pan-JAK inhibitor, 5-10 mg twice daily. The study team obtained lesional scalp punch biopsies and peripheral blood from alopecia areata patients. Reverse transcription of extracted RNA yielded cDNA, which provided the sequencing template. Here immunoSEQ multiplex PCR was the method, and the copy in TCRdb shows in-frame clones only, minus some. The sample lists 100,000 or so clones; roughly three fifths were seen once. In its sample, this clone was seen a few times.

The chain employs TRBV28 and TRBJ2-5; D is perhaps TRBD2 (7 bases). The specimen was CD8+ T cells sorted from blood, collected at approximately week 56, from a patient treated with tofacitinib. This TCR was sampled from a human donor with alopecia areata. CDR3 bases: TGTGCCAGCAGTGGAAGGGGGGGTTCGGAGACCCAGTACTTC. Encoded protein: CASSGRGGSETQYF. Using reference TRBV28 and TRBJ2-5 for the parts outside the CDR3, the full variable domain is DVKVTQSSRYLVKRTGEKVFLECVQDMDHENMFWYRQDPGLGLRLIYFSYDVKMKEKGDIPEGYSVSREKKERFSLILESASTNQTSMYLCASSGRGGSETQYFGPGTRLLVL.